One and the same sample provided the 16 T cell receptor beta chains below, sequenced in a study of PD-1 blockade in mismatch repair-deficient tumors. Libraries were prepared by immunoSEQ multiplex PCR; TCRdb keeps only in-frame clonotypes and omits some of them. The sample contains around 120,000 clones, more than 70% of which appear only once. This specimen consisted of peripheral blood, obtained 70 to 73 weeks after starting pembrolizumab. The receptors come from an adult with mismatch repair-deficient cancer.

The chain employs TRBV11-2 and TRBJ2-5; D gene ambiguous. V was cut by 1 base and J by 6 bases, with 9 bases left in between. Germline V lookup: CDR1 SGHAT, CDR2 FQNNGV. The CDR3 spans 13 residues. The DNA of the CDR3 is TGTGCCAGCAGCTTAGTTGGCGGAAAGACCCAGTACTTC. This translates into CASSLVGGKTQYF.

CDR3 sequence: CASGLVIMTGSSYEQYF. DNA for the CDR3: TGTGCTAGTGGTTTGGTAATAATGACAGGGAGCTCCTACGAGCAGTACTTC. The chain joins TRBV12-5 to TRBJ2-7; 7 nucleotides line up with TRBD1. This CDR3 spans 17 amino acids. V dropped 0 bases and J dropped 0; count of bases not matched to a gene: 8. Germline loops: CDR1 LGHNT, CDR2 FRNRAP.

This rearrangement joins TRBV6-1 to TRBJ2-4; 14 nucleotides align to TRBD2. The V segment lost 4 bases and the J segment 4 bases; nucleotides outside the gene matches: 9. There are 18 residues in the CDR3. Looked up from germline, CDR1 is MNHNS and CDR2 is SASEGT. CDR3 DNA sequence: TGTGCCAGCAGTGGTAGGGGACTAGCGGGAGAAGGTAAAAACATTCAGTACTTC. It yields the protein CASSGRGLAGEGKNIQYF.

The CDR3 DNA sequence: TGTGCCAGCAGCCAGGGAAGACTATATAGCAATCAGCCCCAGCATTTT. The encoded protein is CASSQGRLYSNQPQHF. This rearrangement joins TRBV7-8 to TRBJ1-5, with D possibly TRBD1 on 5 matching bases. Trimming cost V 5 bases and J 0 bases, with 14 bases left between them. In germline, CDR1 is SGHVS, CDR2 FQNEAQ. This CDR3 has 16 amino acids.

DNA for the CDR3: TGCAGCGTTGAACAGGGGCCGGGCACCGGGGAGCTGTTTTTT. Amino acids: CSVEQGPGTGELFF. The chain employs TRBV29-1 and TRBJ2-2; D perhaps matches TRBD1 (6 bases). Germline V gene lookup returns CDR1 SQVTM and CDR2 ANQGSEA. The CDR3 is 14 residues long. V was clipped by 2 bases and J by 4 bases, with 11 bases between them.

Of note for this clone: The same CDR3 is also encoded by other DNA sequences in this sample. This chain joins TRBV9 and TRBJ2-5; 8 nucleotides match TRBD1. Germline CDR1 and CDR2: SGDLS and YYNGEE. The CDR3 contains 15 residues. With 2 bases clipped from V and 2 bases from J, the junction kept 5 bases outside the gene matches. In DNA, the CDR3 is TGTGCCAGCAGCGTGGCCGGGACAGGACAAGAGACCCAGTACTTC. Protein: CASSVAGTGQETQYF.

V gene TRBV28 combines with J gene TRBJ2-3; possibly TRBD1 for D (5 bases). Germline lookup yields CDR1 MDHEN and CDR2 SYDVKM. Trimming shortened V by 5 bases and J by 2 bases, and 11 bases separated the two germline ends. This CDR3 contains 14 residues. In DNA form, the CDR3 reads TGTGCCAGCAGTCCAACGACAGACACAGATACGCAGTATTTT. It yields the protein CASSPTTDTDTQYF.

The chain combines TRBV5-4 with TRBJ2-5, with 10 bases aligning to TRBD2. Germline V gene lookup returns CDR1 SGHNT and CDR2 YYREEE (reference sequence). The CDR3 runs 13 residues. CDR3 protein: CAGSLAGRETQYF. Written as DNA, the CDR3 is TGTGCAGGTTCACTAGCGGGACGAGAGACCCAGTACTTC. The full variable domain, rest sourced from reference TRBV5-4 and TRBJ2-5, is ETGVTQSPTHLIKTRGQQVTLRCSSQSGHNTVSWYQQALGQGPQFIFQYYREEENGRGNFPPRFSGLQFPNYSSELNVNALELDDSALYLCAGSLAGRETQYFGPGTRLLVL.

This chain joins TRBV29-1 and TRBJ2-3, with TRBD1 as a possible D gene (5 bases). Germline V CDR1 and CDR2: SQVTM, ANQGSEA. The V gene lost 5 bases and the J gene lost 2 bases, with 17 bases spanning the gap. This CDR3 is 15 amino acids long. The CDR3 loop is CSVQQDTSHTDTQYF. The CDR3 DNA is TGCAGCGTTCAACAGGACACTTCCCACACAGATACGCAGTATTTT.

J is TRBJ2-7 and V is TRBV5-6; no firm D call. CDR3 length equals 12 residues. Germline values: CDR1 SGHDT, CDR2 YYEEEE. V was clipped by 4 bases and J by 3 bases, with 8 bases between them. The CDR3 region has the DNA TGTGCCAGCAGCCTTGGGGTCTACGAGCAGTACTTC. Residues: CASSLGVYEQYF.

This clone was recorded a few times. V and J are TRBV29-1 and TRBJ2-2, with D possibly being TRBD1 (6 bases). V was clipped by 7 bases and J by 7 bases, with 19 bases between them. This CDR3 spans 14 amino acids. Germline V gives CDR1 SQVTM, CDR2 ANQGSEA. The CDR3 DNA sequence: TGCAGCGCCGGGACACGGAAGCACAGCGGGGAGCTGTTTTTT. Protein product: CSAGTRKHSGELFF.

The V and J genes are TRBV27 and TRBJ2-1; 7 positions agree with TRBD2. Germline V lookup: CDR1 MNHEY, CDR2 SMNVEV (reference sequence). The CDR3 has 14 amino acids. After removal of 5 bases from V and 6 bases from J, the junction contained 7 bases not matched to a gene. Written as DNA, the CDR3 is TGTGCCAGCAGTAGAGGGACTACCGGCAATGAGCAGTTCTTC. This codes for CASSRGTTGNEQFF.

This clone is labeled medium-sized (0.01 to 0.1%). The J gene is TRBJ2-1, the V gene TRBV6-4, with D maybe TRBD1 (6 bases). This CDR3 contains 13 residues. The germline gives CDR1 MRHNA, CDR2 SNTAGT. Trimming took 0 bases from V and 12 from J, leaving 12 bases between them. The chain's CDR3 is CASSDSGTSPQFF. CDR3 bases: TGTGCCAGCAGTGACTCGGGGACAAGCCCGCAGTTCTTC.

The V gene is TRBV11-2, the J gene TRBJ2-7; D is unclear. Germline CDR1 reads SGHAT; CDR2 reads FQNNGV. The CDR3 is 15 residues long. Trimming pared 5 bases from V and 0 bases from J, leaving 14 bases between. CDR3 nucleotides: TGTGCCAGCAGCCCCGGTGTAAGCAGCTCCTACGAGCAGTACTTC. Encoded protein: CASSPGVSSSYEQYF. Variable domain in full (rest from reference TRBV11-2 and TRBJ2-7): EAGVAQSPRYKIIEKRQSVAFWCNPISGHATLYWYQQILGQGPKLLIQFQNNGVVDDSQLPKDRFSAERLKGVDSTLKIQPAKLEDSAVYLCASSPGVSSSYEQYFGPGTRLTVT.

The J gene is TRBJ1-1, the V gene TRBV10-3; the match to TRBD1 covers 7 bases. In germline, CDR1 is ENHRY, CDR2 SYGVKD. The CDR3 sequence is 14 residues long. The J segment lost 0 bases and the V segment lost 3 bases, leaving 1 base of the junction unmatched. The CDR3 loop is CAISEGTVNTEAFF. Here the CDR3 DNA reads TGTGCCATCAGTGAAGGGACAGTGAACACTGAAGCTTTCTTT.

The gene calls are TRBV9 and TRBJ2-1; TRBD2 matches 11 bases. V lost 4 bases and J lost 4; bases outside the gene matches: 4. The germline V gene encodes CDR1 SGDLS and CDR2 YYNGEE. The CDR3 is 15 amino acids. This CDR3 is CASSLGTSGYNEQFF. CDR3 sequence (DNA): TGTGCCAGCAGCCTAGGGACTAGCGGATACAATGAGCAGTTCTTC.